This entry lists 8 T cell receptor beta chains sequenced from one sample in a study of T-cell memory formation after mild COVID-19. Each CDR3 protein is one row after TCRdb ran MiXCR on the 5' RACE reads. The sample lists about 120,000 distinct CDR3 sequences; about 20% were seen once. Material for sequencing was PBMCs or a T cell subset sorted from them (not recorded which). The receptors were sampled from a man aged 18 to 30 who had mild COVID-19 (a few samples of this study predate the infection). Cell type and time point are not known.

Only a few counts were recorded for this clonotype. The rearrangement uses TRBV12-3 or TRBV12-4 and TRBJ1-5, with D perhaps TRBD1 (6 bases). The CDR3 runs 14 residues. V was cut by 2 bases and J by 4 bases, with 9 bases left in between. CDR3 region: CASSLRQGNQPQHF. In DNA, the CDR3 is TGTGCCAGCAGTTTAAGGCAGGGGAATCAGCCCCAGCATTTT.

V and J are TRBV6-2 or TRBV6-3 and TRBJ2-5, with D unclear. Between the trimmed V and J ends, which lost 5 bases and 2 bases, there was a span of 9 bases. This CDR3 spans 13 amino acids. Germline CDR1 reads MNHEY; CDR2 reads SVGEGT. Here the CDR3 reads CASSGPLQETQYF. The CDR3 nucleotides read TGTGCCAGCAGTGGACCGTTACAAGAGACCCAGTACTTC.

There are a few counts of this clonotype. The V call is TRBV20-1, the J call TRBJ2-7; TRBD2 matches 8 bases. The CDR3 contains 15 residues. V was pared by 2 bases and J by 2 bases, with 8 bases of the junction left unmatched. Germline V gene lookup returns CDR1 DFQATT and CDR2 SNEGSKA (reference sequence). Written as DNA, the CDR3 is TGCAGTGCTAGAATAATAGCGGGGCCCCCCTACGAGCAGTACGTC. It is translated as CSARIIAGPPYEQYV.

This clonotype has more than one count but fewer than ten. The genes are TRBV7-9 and TRBJ2-5; 13 positions agree with TRBD2. Germline CDR1 SEHNR, CDR2 FQNEAQ (reference sequence). After removal of 4 bases from V and 1 base from J, the junction contained 3 bases not matched to a gene. The CDR3 totals 16 residues. The CDR3 sequence is CASSSGLAGAQETQYF. In DNA form, the CDR3 reads TGTGCCAGCAGCTCCGGACTAGCGGGGGCCCAAGAGACCCAGTACTTC. The whole variable domain, remainder taken from reference TRBV7-9 and TRBJ2-5, is DTGVSQNPRHKITKRGQNVTFRCDPISEHNRLYWYRQTLGQGPEFLTYFQNEAQLEKSRLLSDRFSAERPKGSFSTLEIQRTEQGDSAMYLCASSSGLAGAQETQYFGPGTRLLVL.

This clonotype was seen a few times. The chain recombines TRBV7-9 with TRBJ2-7; D remains ambiguous. The CDR3 sequence is 14 residues long. Germline V lookup: CDR1 SEHNR, CDR2 FQNEAQ (reference sequence). V lost 7 bases to trimming and J lost 0 bases, with 13 bases between them. The CDR3: CASTPPGPSYEQYF. In nucleotides, the CDR3 is TGTGCCAGCACCCCCCCCGGGCCCTCCTACGAGCAGTACTTC.

This clonotype has more than one count but fewer than ten. J is TRBJ2-1 and V is TRBV7-2; TRBD2 matches 9 bases. Looked up from germline, CDR1 is SGHTA and CDR2 is FQGNSA. V lost 4 bases, J lost 0 bases, and 7 bases stayed unmatched. The CDR3 has 17 amino acids. Here the CDR3 reads CASSSIAGESSYNEQFF. CDR3 DNA sequence: TGTGCCAGCAGCTCGATAGCGGGAGAGAGCTCCTACAATGAGCAGTTCTTC.

This clonotype was observed a handful of times. This rearrangement joins TRBV5-1 to TRBJ2-5; D is unclear. The CDR3 is 13 amino acids. Trimming removed 1 base from V and 2 bases from J, with 6 bases in between. Germline V CDR1 and CDR2: SGHRS, YFSETQ. CDR3 sequence reads: CASSLTAQETQYF. The CDR3 bases are TGCGCCAGCAGCTTGACAGCTCAAGAGACCCAGTACTTC.

As to this clonotype: A junction boundary mismatches the germline segment, possibly from a read error. The V and J genes are TRBV6-1 and TRBJ2-3; 8 bases fit TRBD2. Germline CDR1 MNHNS, CDR2 SASEGT. The CDR3 length is 11 residues. CDR3 coding DNA: TGTGCCAGCAGCGAAGGGGGTAGCGGGGTTTTT. This codes for CASSEGGSGVF.